This T cell receptor beta chain is from a study of cytomegalovirus exposure and HLA in healthy donors. In the study overall: Genotyping showed roughly 81% of approximately 430 donors falling in the Caucasian-associated ancestry cluster.

PCR involved 60 Vbeta and 13 Jbeta primers. The protocol was immunoSEQ multiplex PCR, while the TCRdb copy is restricted to in-frame clones and leaves out a portion. The sample lists about 100,000 clones; under 80% were seen once. V was pared by 1 base and J by 4 bases, with 15 bases between. Per the germline V gene, CDR1 is SNHLY and CDR2 is FYNNEI. The CDR3 loop spans 16 amino acids. A remark on this clone: Its antigen is unknown.

Study-wide points: In presence/absence analyses, roughly uniform sequencing depth across donors was assumed. Most likely, a cluster of highly shared sequence variants arose as a sequencing artifact. Researchers reported in a later analysis that common viral pathogens appeared linked to several top clusters.

The chain is built from TRBV2 and TRBJ2-3; perhaps TRBD2 as D (7 bases). Sequenced: PBMCs. The source is a woman aged 18-35 years in good health and CMV-seropositive. The CDR3: CASSEGEWEGADTQYF. CDR3 bases: TGTGCCAGCAGTGAAGGAGAGTGGGAGGGGGCAGATACGCAGTATTTT.